These 10 T cell receptor beta chains came from one sample sequenced in a study of glioma-infiltrating T cells after dendritic cell vaccination. The method was immunoSEQ multiplex PCR; TCRdb's version includes in-frame clones alone and lacks a portion of them. This sample yields 100,000 or so clones, of which 90% are seen a single time; over 2.5% belongs to the top ten. Time point specified: after dendritic cell vaccination, including at tumor progression/relapse. The source was blood, collected after dendritic cell vaccination. The receptors shown here come from a human donor with glioblastoma.

This clone was seen only once. The rearrangement uses TRBV29-1 and TRBJ2-1; D call uncertain. CDR1 is SQVTM, CDR2 ANQGSEA, per germline. The CDR3 spans 14 residues. V lost 3 bases, J lost 6 bases, and 15 bases lay in between. This chain's CDR3 is CSVEVVASINEQFF. The CDR3 DNA follows: TGCAGCGTTGAGGTCGTGGCCTCAATCAATGAGCAGTTCTTC.

This CDR3 reads CASSVEAGDKETQYF. The CDR3 DNA reads TGTGCCAGCAGCGTAGAAGCAGGGGACAAAGAGACCCAGTACTTC. The J gene is TRBJ2-5, the V gene TRBV9; TRBD1 is a possible D gene (6 bases). CDR1 SGDLS and CDR2 YYNGEE come from the germline V gene. The ends were cut back, 0 bases at V and 3 bases at J, with 12 bases in the middle. The CDR3 spans 15 residues. The variable domain in full, completed from reference TRBV9 and TRBJ2-5, reads DSGVTQTPKHLITATGQRVTLRCSPRSGDLSVYWYQQSLDQGLQFLIQYYNGEERAKGNILERFSAQQFPDLHSELNLSSLELGDSALYFCASSVEAGDKETQYFGPGTRLLVL.

The CDR3: CASSSASGTGTNTEAFF. Written as DNA, the CDR3 is TGTGCCAGCAGCAGCGCCTCCGGGACAGGGACGAACACTGAAGCTTTCTTT. The V and J genes are TRBV7-6 and TRBJ1-1; 9 nucleotides line up with TRBD1. Germline V CDR1 and CDR2: SGHVS, FNYEAQ. This CDR3 is 17 amino acids long. Trimming at V came to 5 bases and at J to 1 base, leaving 11 bases not matched to a gene.

The CDR3 loop is CANRQRRPSGRQRRDNEQFF. CDR3 coding DNA: TGCGCCAACCGCCAGAGAAGGCCTAGCGGGAGGCAACGAAGAGACAATGAGCAGTTCTTC. The V call is TRBV23-1, the J call TRBJ2-1, with 11 bases lining up with TRBD2. TRBV23-1 is an ORF, and what it does is uncertain. This CDR3 contains 20 residues. V lost 10 bases to trimming and J lost 5 bases; unmatched junction nucleotides: 25.

V gene TRBV9 combines with J gene TRBJ2-1, with 9 bases lining up with TRBD2. CDR3 length equals 15 residues. Germline lookup yields CDR1 SGDLS and CDR2 YYNGEE. The J segment lost 7 bases and the V segment lost 4 bases, leaving 9 bases of the junction unmatched. The CDR3 loop reads CASSSSGTVRNEQFF. The DNA of the CDR3 is TGTGCCAGCAGCTCTAGCGGGACCGTGAGGAATGAGCAGTTCTTC.

J is TRBJ2-1 and V is TRBV7-2; TRBD2 agrees at 9 bases. Germline V lookup: CDR1 SGHTA, CDR2 FQGNSA. The CDR3 has 16 residues. V lost 2 bases to trimming and J lost 3 bases; unmatched junction nucleotides: 5. CDR3 amino acids: CASSLMGLADYNEQFF. The CDR3 DNA follows: TGTGCCAGCAGCTTAATGGGACTAGCAGACTACAATGAGCAGTTCTTC.

The chain joins TRBV5-4 to TRBJ2-3, with no clear D. Trimming cost V 4 bases and J 5 bases, with 8 bases left between them. This CDR3 is built from 12 residues. From germline, CDR1 is SGHNT and CDR2 YYREEE (reference sequence). The CDR3 loop is CASSPPGDTQYF. CDR3 in DNA: TGTGCCAGCAGCCCGCCGGGAGATACGCAGTATTTT.

The genes are TRBV6-1 and TRBJ1-1; D is uncertain. Deletions cut 5 bases from V and 3 bases from J, with 13 bases between. Germline V lookup: CDR1 MNHNS, CDR2 SASEGT. This CDR3 has 14 residues. This CDR3 reads CASSLNVGYTEAFF. In nucleotides, the CDR3 is TGTGCCAGCAGTCTTAACGTGGGCTACACTGAAGCTTTCTTT.

Concerning this clone: Mismatch with germline at one junction end may stem from a read error. This chain's CDR3 is CASSFGGMADTQYF. CDR3 nucleotide sequence: TGTGCTAGCAGCTTCGGGGGGATGGCAGATACGCAGTATTTT. This chain connects TRBV7-7 to TRBJ2-3; TRBD2 matches at 7 bases. Germline CDR1 reads SSHAT; CDR2 reads FNYEAQ (reference sequence). This CDR3 is 14 amino acids long.

The V call is TRBV5-6, the J call TRBJ2-1, with 9 nucleotides matching TRBD1. V lost 7 bases, J lost 6 bases, and 5 bases stayed unmatched. CDR3 length: 13 residues. CDR1 and CDR2 (germline): SGHDT, YYEEEE. The CDR3 region has the DNA TGTGCCAGCGGACAGGGGCCTGGCAATGAGCAGTTCTTC. The encoded protein is CASGQGPGNEQFF.